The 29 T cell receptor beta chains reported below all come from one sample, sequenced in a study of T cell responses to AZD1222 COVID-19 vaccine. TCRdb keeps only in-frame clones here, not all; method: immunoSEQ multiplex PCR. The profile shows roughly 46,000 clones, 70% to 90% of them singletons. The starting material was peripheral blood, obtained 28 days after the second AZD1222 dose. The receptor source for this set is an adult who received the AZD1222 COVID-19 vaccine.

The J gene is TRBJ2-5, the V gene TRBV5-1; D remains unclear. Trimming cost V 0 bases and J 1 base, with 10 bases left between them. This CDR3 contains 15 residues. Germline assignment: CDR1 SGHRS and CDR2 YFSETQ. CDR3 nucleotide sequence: TGCGCCAGCAGCTTGGCCCTCTTACCCCAAGAGACCCAGTACTTC. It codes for CASSLALLPQETQYF.

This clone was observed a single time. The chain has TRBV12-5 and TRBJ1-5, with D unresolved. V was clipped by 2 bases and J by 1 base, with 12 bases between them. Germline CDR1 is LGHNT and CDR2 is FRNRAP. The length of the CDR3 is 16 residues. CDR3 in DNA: TGTGCTAGTGGTTTGATGGTGGGAGTAAGCAATCAGCCCCAGCATTTT. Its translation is CASGLMVGVSNQPQHF.

This CDR3 is CASRPPPGPYNEQFF. The CDR3 DNA reads TGTGCCAGCAGGCCGCCACCGGGACCGTACAATGAGCAGTTCTTC. The chain employs TRBV27 and TRBJ2-1; D assignment may be TRBD1 or TRBD2 (5 bases each). Trimming stripped 6 bases from V and 4 bases from J, with 16 bases between. The CDR3 length is 15 residues. Germline V lookup: CDR1 MNHEY, CDR2 SMNVEV (reference sequence).

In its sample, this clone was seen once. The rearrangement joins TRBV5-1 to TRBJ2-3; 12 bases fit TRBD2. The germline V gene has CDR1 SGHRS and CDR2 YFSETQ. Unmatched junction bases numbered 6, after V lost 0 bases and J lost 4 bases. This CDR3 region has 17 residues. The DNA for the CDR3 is TGCGCCAGCAGCTTGGCAGCTAGCGGGGGGGCGGCAGATACGCAGTATTTT. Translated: CASSLAASGGAADTQYF.

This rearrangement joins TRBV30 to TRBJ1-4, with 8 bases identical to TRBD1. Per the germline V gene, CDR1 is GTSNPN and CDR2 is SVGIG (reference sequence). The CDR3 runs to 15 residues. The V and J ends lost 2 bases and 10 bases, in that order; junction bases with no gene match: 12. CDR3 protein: CAWSTPGQGGGKLFF. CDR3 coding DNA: TGTGCCTGGAGTACCCCTGGACAGGGCGGAGGAAAACTGTTTTTT.

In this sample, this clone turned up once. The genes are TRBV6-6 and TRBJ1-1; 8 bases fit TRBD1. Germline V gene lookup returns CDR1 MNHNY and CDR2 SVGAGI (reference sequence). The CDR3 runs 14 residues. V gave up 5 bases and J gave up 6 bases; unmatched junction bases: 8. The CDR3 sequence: CASSPDREDPEAFF. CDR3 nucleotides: TGTGCCAGCAGTCCGGACAGGGAAGACCCTGAAGCTTTCTTT.

This chain's CDR3 is CASSKVEGAVTEAFF. The CDR3, as DNA: TGTGCCAGCAGCAAAGTGGAAGGGGCGGTCACTGAAGCTTTCTTT. The chain joins TRBV21-1 to TRBJ1-1; no DNA check was done on the table's D call, TRBD1. TRBV21-1 is annotated as a pseudogene. The CDR3 contains 15 residues.

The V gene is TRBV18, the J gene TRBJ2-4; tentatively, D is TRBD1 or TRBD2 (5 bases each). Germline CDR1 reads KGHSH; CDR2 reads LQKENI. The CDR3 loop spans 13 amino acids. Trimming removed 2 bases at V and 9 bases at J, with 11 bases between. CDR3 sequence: CASSPGTDGIQYF. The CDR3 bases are TGTGCCAGCTCACCAGGGACGGATGGCATTCAGTACTTC.

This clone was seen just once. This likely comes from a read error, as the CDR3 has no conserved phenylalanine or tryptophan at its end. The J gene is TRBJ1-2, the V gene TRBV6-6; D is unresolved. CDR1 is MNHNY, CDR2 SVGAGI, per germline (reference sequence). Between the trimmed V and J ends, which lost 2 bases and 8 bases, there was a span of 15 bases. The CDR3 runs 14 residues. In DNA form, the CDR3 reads TGTGCCAGCAGTTACGGCACACCCTCAGACGGCTACACCCTC. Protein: CASSYGTPSDGYTL.

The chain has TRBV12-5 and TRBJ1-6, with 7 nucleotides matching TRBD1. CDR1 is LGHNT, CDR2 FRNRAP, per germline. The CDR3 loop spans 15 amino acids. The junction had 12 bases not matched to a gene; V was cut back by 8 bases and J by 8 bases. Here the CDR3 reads CASSRQGQQDSPLHF. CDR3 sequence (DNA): TGTGCTAGTAGCAGACAGGGCCAACAGGATTCACCCCTCCACTTT.

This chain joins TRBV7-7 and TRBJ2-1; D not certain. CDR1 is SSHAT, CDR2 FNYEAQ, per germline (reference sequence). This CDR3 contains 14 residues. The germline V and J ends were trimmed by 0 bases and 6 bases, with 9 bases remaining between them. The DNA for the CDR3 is TGTGCCAGCAGCTTAGCACTCACGGGCAATGAGCAGTTCTTC. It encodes CASSLALTGNEQFF.

CDR3 region: CATSDTGLDYGYTF. Written as DNA, the CDR3 is TGTGCCACCAGTGATACAGGGTTGGACTATGGCTACACCTTC. The chain employs TRBV24-1 and TRBJ1-2; perhaps TRBD1 as D (6 bases). With 3 bases removed from V and 3 bases from J, the gap between germline ends came to 10 bases. This CDR3 region has 14 residues. CDR1 and CDR2 from the germline V gene are KGHDR and SFDVKD.

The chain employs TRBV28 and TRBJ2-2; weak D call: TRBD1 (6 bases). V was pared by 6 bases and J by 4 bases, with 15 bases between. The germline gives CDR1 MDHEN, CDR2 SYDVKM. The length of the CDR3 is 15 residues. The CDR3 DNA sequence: TGTGCCAGCAGCACAGAAGGGGGTCGCACCGGGGAGCTGTTTTTT. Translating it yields CASSTEGGRTGELFF.

CDR3 in DNA: TGTGCCAGCAGCTTAACCGGACAGGGTTTAGAGACCCAGTACTTC. Translating it yields CASSLTGQGLETQYF. The V and J genes are TRBV7-3 and TRBJ2-5; the match to TRBD1 covers 8 bases. CDR1 and CDR2 from the germline V gene are SGHTA and FQGTGA. The junction had 4 bases not matched to a gene; V was cut back by 0 bases and J by 4 bases. CDR3 length: 15 residues.

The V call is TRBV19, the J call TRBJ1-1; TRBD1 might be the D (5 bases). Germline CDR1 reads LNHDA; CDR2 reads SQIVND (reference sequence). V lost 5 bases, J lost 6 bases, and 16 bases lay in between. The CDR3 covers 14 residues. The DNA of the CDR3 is TGTGCCAGTAGTTCCGGGACCCCGACGGCTGAAGCTTTCTTT. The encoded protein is CASSSGTPTAEAFF. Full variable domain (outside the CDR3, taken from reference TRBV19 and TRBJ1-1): DGGITQSPKYLFRKEGQNVTLSCEQNLNHDAMYWYRQDPGQGLRLIYYSQIVNDFQKGDIAEGYSVSREKKESFPLTVTSAQKNPTAFYLCASSSGTPTAEAFFGQGTRLTVV.

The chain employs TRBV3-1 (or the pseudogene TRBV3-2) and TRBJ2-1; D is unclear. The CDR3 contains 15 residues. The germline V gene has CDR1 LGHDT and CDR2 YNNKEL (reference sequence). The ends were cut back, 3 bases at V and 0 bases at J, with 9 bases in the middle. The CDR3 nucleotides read TGTGCCAGCAGCCACCCCGCTACCTCCTACAATGAGCAGTTCTTC. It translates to CASSHPATSYNEQFF.

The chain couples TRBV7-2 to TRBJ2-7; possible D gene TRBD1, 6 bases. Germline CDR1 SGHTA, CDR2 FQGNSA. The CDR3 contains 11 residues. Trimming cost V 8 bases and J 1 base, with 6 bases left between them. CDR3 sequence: CASQGSYEQYF. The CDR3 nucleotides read TGTGCCAGCCAGGGGTCCTACGAGCAGTACTTC.

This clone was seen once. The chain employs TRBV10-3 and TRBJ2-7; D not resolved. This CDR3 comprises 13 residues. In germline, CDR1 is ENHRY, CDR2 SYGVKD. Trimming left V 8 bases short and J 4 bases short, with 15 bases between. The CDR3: CAIAEFPFYEQYF. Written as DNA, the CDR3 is TGTGCCATCGCTGAATTCCCGTTTTACGAGCAGTACTTC.

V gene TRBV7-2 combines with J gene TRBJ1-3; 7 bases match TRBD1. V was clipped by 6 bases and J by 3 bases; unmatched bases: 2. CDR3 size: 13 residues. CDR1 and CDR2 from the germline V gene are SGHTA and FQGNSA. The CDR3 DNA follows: TGTGCCAGCAGGGGGACAGTTGGAAACACCATATATTTT. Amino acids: CASRGTVGNTIYF.

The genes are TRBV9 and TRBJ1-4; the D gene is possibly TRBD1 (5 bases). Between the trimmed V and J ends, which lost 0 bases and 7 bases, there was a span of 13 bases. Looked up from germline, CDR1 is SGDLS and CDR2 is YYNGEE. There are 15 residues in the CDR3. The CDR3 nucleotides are TGTGCCAGCAGCGTAGGCGGGGGATCGGGTGAAAAACTGTTTTTT. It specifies CASSVGGGSGEKLFF.

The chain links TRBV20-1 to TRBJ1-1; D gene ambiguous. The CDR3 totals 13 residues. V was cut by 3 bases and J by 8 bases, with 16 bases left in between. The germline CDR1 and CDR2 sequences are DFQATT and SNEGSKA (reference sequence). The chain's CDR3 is CSASRPGRHEAFF. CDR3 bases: TGCAGTGCTAGTAGGCCAGGCCGGCACGAAGCTTTCTTT.

The CDR3: CASSFVQAPQPQHF. The DNA of the CDR3 is TGTGCCAGCAGTTTCGTACAAGCGCCTCAGCCCCAGCATTTT. V usage is TRBV2 and J usage is TRBJ1-5, with D unresolved. V was trimmed by 5 bases and J by 6 bases, leaving 14 bases between them. Per the germline V gene, CDR1 is SNHLY and CDR2 is FYNNEI. The CDR3 covers 14 residues.

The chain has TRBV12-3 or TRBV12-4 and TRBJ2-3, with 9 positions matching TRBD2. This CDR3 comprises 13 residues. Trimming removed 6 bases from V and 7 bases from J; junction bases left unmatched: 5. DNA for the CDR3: TGTGCCAGCAGCCCCGGACTAGCGAATACGCAGTATTTT. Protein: CASSPGLANTQYF.

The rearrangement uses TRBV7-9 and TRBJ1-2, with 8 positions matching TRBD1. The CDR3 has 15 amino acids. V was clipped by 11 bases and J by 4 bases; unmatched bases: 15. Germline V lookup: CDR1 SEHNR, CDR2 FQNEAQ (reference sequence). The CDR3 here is CAGDRQGIGTYGYTF. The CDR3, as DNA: TGTGCCGGTGACCGACAGGGGATTGGAACCTATGGCTACACCTTC. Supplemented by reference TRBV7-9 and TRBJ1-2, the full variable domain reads DTGVSQNPRHKITKRGQNVTFRCDPISEHNRLYWYRQTLGQGPEFLTYFQNEAQLEKSRLLSDRFSAERPKGSFSTLEIQRTEQGDSAMYLCAGDRQGIGTYGYTFGSGTRLTVV.

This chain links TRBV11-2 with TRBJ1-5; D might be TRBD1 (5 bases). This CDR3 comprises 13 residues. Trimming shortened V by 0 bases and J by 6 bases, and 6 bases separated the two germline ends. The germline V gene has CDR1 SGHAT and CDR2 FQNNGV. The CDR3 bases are TGTGCCAGCAGCTTAGACCAGGGTCAGCCCCAGCATTTT. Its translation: CASSLDQGQPQHF.

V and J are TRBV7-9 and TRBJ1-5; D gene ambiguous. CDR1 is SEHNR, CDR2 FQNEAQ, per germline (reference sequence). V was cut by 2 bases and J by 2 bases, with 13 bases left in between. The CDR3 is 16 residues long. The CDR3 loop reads CASSLSRGQGNQPQHF. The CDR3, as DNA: TGTGCCAGCAGCTTAAGTCGAGGGCAAGGCAATCAGCCCCAGCATTTT.

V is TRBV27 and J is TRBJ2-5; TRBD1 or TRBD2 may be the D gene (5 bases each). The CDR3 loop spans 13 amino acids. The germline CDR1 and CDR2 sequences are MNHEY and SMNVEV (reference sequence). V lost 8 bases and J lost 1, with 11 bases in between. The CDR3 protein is CASYKGPQETQYF. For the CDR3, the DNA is TGTGCCAGCTATAAGGGACCCCAAGAGACCCAGTACTTC.

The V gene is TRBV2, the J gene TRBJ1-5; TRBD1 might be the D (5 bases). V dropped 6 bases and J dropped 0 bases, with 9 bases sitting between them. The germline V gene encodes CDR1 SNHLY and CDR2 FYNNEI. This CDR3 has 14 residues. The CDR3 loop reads CASRPRVSNQPQHF. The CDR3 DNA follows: TGTGCCAGCAGGCCCAGGGTTAGCAATCAGCCCCAGCATTTT.

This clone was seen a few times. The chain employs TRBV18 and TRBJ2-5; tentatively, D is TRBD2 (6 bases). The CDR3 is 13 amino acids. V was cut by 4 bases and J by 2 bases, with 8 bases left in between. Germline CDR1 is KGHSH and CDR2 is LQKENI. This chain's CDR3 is CASSRGEQETQYF. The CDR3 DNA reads TGTGCCAGCTCACGGGGGGAACAAGAGACCCAGTACTTC.